These T cell receptor beta chains were read from a single sample in a study of blood T cells in healthy people across ages. TCRdb analysed the 5' RACE reads with MiXCR anew, one entry per CDR3 protein. The sample contains 1.6 million or so distinct CDR3 sequences, 34% of which appear only once. The sequenced sample consisted of blood. The source of these receptors is a woman younger than 45 in good health. Both conserved end residues are part of each CDR3. A D gene is named only where the DNA matches it firmly. Size is stated for part of the rows, as once, few or many counts, or as a class when the clone is expanded.

clone_size	v_call	d_call	j_call	cdr3_nt	cdr3_aa
few	TRBV20-1	.	TRBJ2-7	TGCAGTGCTAGAGTACCCGTTCGGACCCTGAAGAATTCCTACGAGCAGTACTTC	CSARVPVRTLKNSYEQYF
.	TRBV19	TRBD1	TRBJ2-3	TGTGCCAGTAGTATGGGACAGAGGGCAGATACGCAGTATTTT	CASSMGQRADTQYF
few	TRBV4-1	.	TRBJ2-5	TGCGCCAGCAGCCCATGGCAGGGGAAAGAGACCCAGTACTTC	CASSPWQGKETQYF
.	TRBV2	.	TRBJ1-4	TGTGCCAGCAAAGGGACTTCCACAACTAATGAAAAACTGTTTTTT	CASKGTSTTNEKLFF
.	TRBV7-3	TRBD2	TRBJ2-2	TGTGCCAGCAGCTTTCGGGAGGGGAACACCGGGGAGCTGTTTTTT	CASSFREGNTGELFF
.	TRBV20-1	.	TRBJ2-3	TGCAGTCCGCGGCGGGACCGAAGCACAAATACGCAGTATTTT	CSPRRDRSTNTQYF
.	TRBV20-1	.	TRBJ2-1	TGCAGTGCCGACGGGTGCAATGAGCAGTTCTTC	CSADGCNEQFF
.	TRBV3-1	.	TRBJ2-5	TGTGCCAGCAGCCAAGACGGACAAGTGATTTTACAAGAGACCCAGTACTTC	CASSQDGQVILQETQYF
.	TRBV29-1	.	TRBJ2-6	TGCGGCGTTGGTGCTGGCTCTGGGGCCAACGTCCTGACTTTC	CGVGAGSGANVLTF
few	TRBV10-2	.	TRBJ1-5	TGCGCCAGCAGTGTGTGGACCAATCAGCCCCAGCATTTT	CASSVWTNQPQHF
.	TRBV20-1	TRBD1	TRBJ2-7	TGCAGTGCTAGAGATCCCCGACAGGGCTCTCCCTACGAGCAGTACTTC	CSARDPRQGSPYEQYF
.	TRBV6-2/TRBV6-3	TRBD1	TRBJ1-4	TGTGCCAGCAGTTCCACCCGGGACAGGGGGTATGAAAAACTGTTTTTT	CASSSTRDRGYEKLFF
.	TRBV7-2	TRBD2	TRBJ2-3	TGTGCCACCGGGGGGGTTTTCGGAGATACGCAGTATTTT	CATGGVFGDTQYF
.	TRBV28	TRBD2	TRBJ2-4	TGTGCCAGCACCGATTTGGGGTCCGGGAGGGCCAAAAACATTCAGTACTTC	CASTDLGSGRAKNIQYF
few	TRBV28	TRBD1	TRBJ2-7	TGTGCCAGCAGTCTTATAACGGGGACAGCCTTTTACGAGCAGTACTTC	CASSLITGTAFYEQYF
.	TRBV2	.	TRBJ1-2	TGTGCCAGCAGAATAGAACAGGGTAGGAGCTATGGCTACACCTTC	CASRIEQGRSYGYTF
few	TRBV6-7	.	TRBJ2-5	TGTGCCAGCAGTTACGCGGACGGCCAAGAGACCCAGTACTTC	CASSYADGQETQYF
.	TRBV30	.	TRBJ1-1	TGTGCCTGGAATAGGGCAGGAGAAGCTTTCTTT	CAWNRAGEAFF
.	TRBV5-1	.	TRBJ2-3	TGCGCCAGCAGCCACAGCGGAGCCCGCACAGATACGCAGTATTTT	CASSHSGARTDTQYF
few	TRBV4-1	.	TRBJ1-1	TGCGCCAGCAGCCCTCGGCAGGGGCTATCGAACACTGAAGCTTTCTTT	CASSPRQGLSNTEAFF
.	TRBV3-1	.	TRBJ2-6	TGTGCCAGCAGCAGACCACGCTCTGGGGCCAACGTCCTGACTTTC	CASSRPRSGANVLTF
.	TRBV7-9	.	TRBJ1-2	TGTGCCAGCAGCTTTCCACCACAGGGCCGAGACTATGGCTACACCTTC	CASSFPPQGRDYGYTF
.	TRBV19	.	TRBJ2-1	TGTGCCAGTAGTAGTGGGAATTGGGGGAGGAACGGCAATGAGCAGTTCTTC	CASSSGNWGRNGNEQFF
.	TRBV7-9	.	TRBJ1-2	TGTGTCAGCAGCTTAGCCCCGGGTGCTTATGGCTACACCTTC	CVSSLAPGAYGYTF
.	TRBV7-3	.	TRBJ2-7	TGTGCCAGCAGCCCCCGGGTCGAGGACTACGAGCAGTACTTC	CASSPRVEDYEQYF
few	TRBV20-1	.	TRBJ1-2	TGCAGTGCTAGAGTGCAGGGCAAGGTTTATTGGCGGGGCTACACCTTC	CSARVQGKVYWRGYTF
few	TRBV20-1	.	TRBJ2-3	TGCAGTGCTAAGGCGAGGGCAGATACGCAGTATTTT	CSAKARADTQYF
.	TRBV30	.	TRBJ2-7	TGTGCCTGGAGTCCACAGTCGCGGGACGGAGGCGAGCAGTACTTC	CAWSPQSRDGGEQYF
.	TRBV19	.	TRBJ1-1	TGTGCCAGTAGTATAGGGAGCTCCGGGAACACTGAAGCTTTCTTT	CASSIGSSGNTEAFF